A single sample is the source of the 28 T cell receptor beta chains below, sequenced in a study of blood T cell repertoires in COVID-19 (dated by TCRdb to 2020 to 2021). Libraries were made using the immunoSEQ multiplex PCR assay. TCRdb mirrors the immuneACCESS table, restricted to in-frame sequences. Some clones are absent from its copies; in checked studies, under half trace to an unresolved V gene, and the reason for the others is unknown. The table for this sample lists over 200,000 clones; roughly 76% of them were counted only once. The ten biggest clones cover 4.5% to 5.5% of the sample. The sequenced material came from peripheral blood. The receptors shown here come from a human donor in a cohort sampled during active COVID-19.

This chain connects TRBV28 to TRBJ2-7; no definite D call. With 4 bases removed from V and 2 bases from J, the gap between germline ends came to 12 bases. The germline V gene has CDR1 MDHEN and CDR2 SYDVKM. The CDR3 is made up of 14 amino acids. This CDR3 is CASSSNRPPYEQYF. Written as DNA, the CDR3 is TGTGCCAGCAGTTCCAACAGACCCCCCTACGAGCAGTACTTC.

The rearrangement links TRBV10-2 to TRBJ2-3; a weak D match, TRBD2 (5 bases). CDR1 is WSHSY and CDR2 is SAAADI in the germline V gene. The germline V and J ends were trimmed by 2 bases and 0 bases, with 9 bases remaining between them. The CDR3 spans 15 residues. In nucleotides, the CDR3 is TGCGCCAGCAGTGAGGTTGAGGGAAGCACAGATACGCAGTATTTT. Protein product: CASSEVEGSTDTQYF.

The rearrangement links TRBV2 to TRBJ2-1, with TRBD1 as a possible D gene (7 bases). CDR1 and CDR2 (germline): SNHLY, FYNNEI. Trimming took off 4 bases at V and 8 bases at J, with 12 bases between the two ends. This CDR3 contains 13 residues. In DNA form, the CDR3 reads TGTGCCAGCAGTGCACAGGGGAGGCATGAGCAGTTCTTC. This sequence encodes CASSAQGRHEQFF.

V gene TRBV6-4 combines with J gene TRBJ1-3; no firm D call. Per the germline V gene, CDR1 is MRHNA and CDR2 is SNTAGT. The CDR3 is 15 amino acids. Trimming left V 1 base short and J 0 bases short, with 7 bases between. This CDR3 is CASSDFRYSGNTIYF. The CDR3 region has the DNA TGTGCCAGCAGTGACTTCAGGTACTCTGGAAACACCATATATTTT.

The J gene is TRBJ2-7, the V gene TRBV9, with D possibly matching TRBD2 (5 bases). This CDR3 comprises 13 residues. V shed 0 bases and J shed 10 bases, with 14 bases lying between them. The germline CDR1 and CDR2 sequences are SGDLS and YYNGEE. The DNA for the CDR3 is TGTGCCAGCAGCGTAGGGGTGGCGGGTGGACAGTACTTC. Translating gives CASSVGVAGGQYF.

This clone came up once. The chain couples TRBV6-5 to TRBJ2-7, with 10 bases matching TRBD1. Trimming at V came to 6 bases and at J to 2 bases, leaving 7 bases not matched to a gene. This CDR3 has 15 residues. Germline CDR1 MNHEY, CDR2 SVGAGI. The CDR3 protein is CASRGTGAVTYEQYF. The CDR3 DNA follows: TGTGCCAGCAGGGGGACAGGGGCTGTAACCTACGAGCAGTACTTC.

This chain joins TRBV4-1 and TRBJ2-7; D gene uncertain. The CDR3 spans 16 residues. V lost 0 bases to trimming and J lost 2 bases, with 14 bases between them. CDR1 is MGHRA, CDR2 YSYEKL, per germline. CDR3 coding DNA: TGCGCCAGCAGCCAAGATTGGGCTACGCAAACCTACGAGCAGTACTTC. It specifies CASSQDWATQTYEQYF.

The chain links TRBV4-1 to TRBJ1-1; D remains unclear. The germline V gene encodes CDR1 MGHRA and CDR2 YSYEKL. V was cut by 3 bases and J by 0 bases, with 11 bases left in between. The CDR3 contains 15 residues. CDR3 protein: CASSHRQLMNTEAFF. As DNA, the CDR3 is TGCGCCAGCAGCCATAGACAACTCATGAACACTGAAGCTTTCTTT.

The rearrangement links TRBV18 to TRBJ2-7; D may be TRBD1 (6 bases). The ends were cut back, 4 bases at V and 3 bases at J, with 10 bases in the middle. Germline V gene data show CDR1 as KGHSH and CDR2 as LQKENI. The CDR3 totals 13 residues. CDR3 region: CASSLGHGYEQYF. In DNA form, the CDR3 reads TGTGCCAGCTCACTGGGACATGGCTACGAGCAGTACTTC.

The gene calls are TRBV27 and TRBJ2-7; a weak D match, TRBD2 (6 bases). Germline values: CDR1 MNHEY, CDR2 SMNVEV (reference sequence). The CDR3 sequence is 14 residues long. Trimming shortened V by 6 bases and J by 2 bases, and 14 bases separated the two germline ends. The CDR3 reads CASSFARLAYEQYF. The CDR3 DNA reads as TGTGCCAGCAGCTTTGCTAGACTAGCCTACGAGCAGTACTTC.

The rearrangement links TRBV15 to TRBJ2-7; possible D gene TRBD2, 6 bases. The CDR3 is 15 amino acids. V lost 5 bases and J lost 4, with 18 bases in between. CDR1 LNHNV and CDR2 YYDKDF come from the germline V gene (reference sequence). CDR3 in DNA: TGTGCCACCAGCCCACGGACGGAGGGCCGTTACGAGCAGTACTTC. It is translated as CATSPRTEGRYEQYF.

This chain connects TRBV7-2 to TRBJ1-1, with TRBD1 as a possible D gene (6 bases). Trimming removed 5 bases at V and 2 bases at J, with 12 bases between. Germline-derived CDR1 and CDR2 are SGHTA and FQGNSA. CDR3 size: 14 residues. Here the CDR3 DNA reads TGTGCCAGCAGCCCAGAGGACAGAAACACTGAAGCTTTCTTT. This encodes CASSPEDRNTEAFF. Full variable domain (missing parts from reference TRBV7-2 and TRBJ1-1): GAGVSQSPSNKVTEKGKDVELRCDPISGHTALYWYRQSLGQGLEFLIYFQGNSAPDKSGLPSDRFSAERTGGSVSTLTIQRTQQEDSAVYLCASSPEDRNTEAFFGQGTRLTVV.

The CDR3 protein is CASSQVGQGTNEQYF. The CDR3 coding sequence is TGTGCCAGCAGCCAAGTAGGCCAGGGGACAAACGAGCAGTACTTC. The chain links TRBV4-2 to TRBJ2-7; D might be TRBD1 (6 bases). Germline V gene data show CDR1 as LGHNA and CDR2 as YNFKEQ. This CDR3 is 15 amino acids long. Trimming cost V 1 base and J 5 bases, with 15 bases left between them.

The chain links TRBV27 to TRBJ2-1; the match to TRBD2 covers 7 bases. The CDR3 is made up of 14 amino acids. CDR1 MNHEY and CDR2 SMNVEV come from the germline V gene (reference sequence). The trim removed 6 bases at V and 6 bases at J, leaving 8 bases unmatched. CDR3 sequence: CASSPSGWANEQFF. The DNA for the CDR3 is TGTGCCAGCAGCCCTAGCGGTTGGGCCAATGAGCAGTTCTTC.

This clone was recorded a few times. This chain connects TRBV28 to TRBJ1-5; 12 bases match TRBD1. Germline V gives CDR1 MDHEN, CDR2 SYDVKM. Trimming took 6 bases from V and 6 from J; bases not matched to a gene: 9. There are 16 residues in the CDR3. Written as DNA, the CDR3 is TGTGCCAGCAGGGGATCGGGACAGGGGGCGGGTCAGCCCCAGCATTTT. Residues: CASRGSGQGAGQPQHF.

V and J are TRBV27 and TRBJ1-4; TRBD1 agrees at 7 bases. This CDR3 has 15 residues. Germline trimming cut 4 bases from V and 3 bases from J; bases unmatched to any gene: 5. Germline CDR1 is MNHEY and CDR2 is SMNVEV (reference sequence). The CDR3 bases are TGTGCCAGCAGTTCTAGACAGGGCGCTAATGAAAAACTGTTTTTT. Protein sequence: CASSSRQGANEKLFF.

The chain joins TRBV7-2 to TRBJ2-3; D perhaps matches TRBD1 (7 bases). V was cut by 6 bases and J by 0 bases, with 13 bases left in between. Germline lookup yields CDR1 SGHTA and CDR2 FQGNSA. This CDR3 has 15 amino acids. CDR3 nucleotides: TGTGCCAGCAGAGTACAGGGGACTAGCACAGATACGCAGTATTTT. Protein: CASRVQGTSTDTQYF.

The V and J genes are TRBV6-5 and TRBJ1-2; 8 nucleotides line up with TRBD1. The CDR3 totals 14 residues. The V segment lost 7 bases and the J segment 6 bases; nucleotides outside the gene matches: 10. CDR1 MNHEY and CDR2 SVGAGI come from the germline V gene. The CDR3 DNA reads TGTGCCAGCACCCCCCTGGACAGGGCACATGGCTACACCTTC. Translation gives CASTPLDRAHGYTF.

The rearrangement uses TRBV7-3 and TRBJ2-2, with a tentative D call TRBD2 (6 bases). V gave up 4 bases and J gave up 8 bases, with 17 bases separating them. Germline values: CDR1 SGHTA, CDR2 FQGTGA. The length of the CDR3 is 15 residues. The CDR3 DNA follows: TGTGCCAGCAGCTCCCTGGGACTTGAGGTTGGGGAGCTGTTTTTT. Translating gives CASSSLGLEVGELFF.

The rearrangement links TRBV18 to TRBJ1-3; D call uncertain. Germline CDR1 KGHSH, CDR2 LQKENI. This CDR3 contains 13 residues. Trimming removed 8 bases at V and 2 bases at J, with 10 bases between. The CDR3 DNA reads as TGTGCCAGCGTGAAGCAGGCTGGAAACACCATATATTTT. This codes for CASVKQAGNTIYF.

The CDR3 spells CASTSGRGNTEAFF. The CDR3 nucleotides read TGTGCCAGCACCTCCGGGAGAGGGAACACTGAAGCTTTCTTT. The chain joins TRBV2 to TRBJ1-1; D call uncertain. The CDR3 is 14 amino acids. CDR1 and CDR2 from the germline V gene are SNHLY and FYNNEI. With 7 bases removed from V and 1 base from J, the gap between germline ends came to 13 bases.

The chain is built from TRBV6-4 and TRBJ1-6; perhaps TRBD1 as D (6 bases). The germline V gene has CDR1 MRHNA and CDR2 SNTAGT. The V and J ends lost 2 bases and 7 bases respectively, with 6 bases between them. The CDR3 consists of 13 residues. The CDR3 loop is CASSDRGNSPLHF. DNA of the CDR3: TGTGCCAGCAGTGACAGGGGGAATTCACCCCTCCACTTT.

The V gene is TRBV19, the J gene TRBJ2-1; 12 bases agree with TRBD2. J was trimmed by 0 bases and V by 1 base; bases with no gene match: 4. This CDR3 comprises 18 residues. Germline V gives CDR1 LNHDA, CDR2 SQIVND (reference sequence). In nucleotides, the CDR3 is TGTGCCAGTAGTATAGGACTAGCGGGAGACCTCTCCTACAATGAGCAGTTCTTC. It codes for CASSIGLAGDLSYNEQFF.

The rearrangement joins TRBV27 to TRBJ2-7; D perhaps matches TRBD1 (5 bases). The length of the CDR3 is 15 residues. The ends were cut back, 1 base at V and 2 bases at J, with 12 bases in the middle. Germline V gene data show CDR1 as MNHEY and CDR2 as SMNVEV (reference sequence). CDR3 amino acids: CASSLFAGNAYEQYF. The CDR3 DNA is TGTGCCAGCAGTTTATTTGCAGGGAACGCCTACGAGCAGTACTTC.

V usage is TRBV4-2 and J usage is TRBJ2-1, with a tentative D call TRBD1 (8 bases). V lost 4 bases, J lost 0 bases, and 16 bases lay in between. CDR3 length: 17 amino acids. Germline assignment: CDR1 LGHNA and CDR2 YNFKEQ. Here the CDR3 DNA reads TGTGCCAGCAGCCGGAACAGGGGGGGCAGCTCCTACAATGAGCAGTTCTTC. Translation: CASSRNRGGSSYNEQFF.

The rearrangement uses TRBV6-1 and TRBJ1-4; tentative D call: TRBD1 (5 bases). Germline V gives CDR1 MNHNS, CDR2 SASEGT. The V end was cut by 0 bases, the J end by 5 bases, with 13 bases between. CDR3 size: 16 residues. CDR3 sequence: CASSEAGEGLNEKLFF. In DNA, the CDR3 is TGTGCCAGCAGTGAAGCGGGGGAGGGACTGAATGAAAAACTGTTTTTT.

The chain combines TRBV27 with TRBJ2-1; 16 bases agree with TRBD2. Germline CDR1 MNHEY, CDR2 SMNVEV (reference sequence). The trim removed 3 bases at V and 4 bases at J, leaving 3 bases unmatched. The CDR3 runs to 17 residues. The CDR3 loop is CASSLGLAGGYYNEQFF. CDR3 DNA: TGTGCCAGCAGTTTGGGACTAGCGGGAGGGTATTACAATGAGCAGTTCTTC.

The chain uses TRBV7-2 and TRBJ1-6; 10 bases match TRBD1. The CDR3 extends over 16 amino acids. From germline, CDR1 is SGHTA and CDR2 FQGNSA. V shed 4 bases and J 9 bases; nucleotides not matched to a gene: 9. The CDR3, as DNA: TGTGCCAGCAGCTCGCCGGACAGGGACAGGGGTTCACCCCTCCACTTT. Its protein product is CASSSPDRDRGSPLHF.